Listed below are T cell receptor beta chains from one sample, sequenced in a study of CD8 T cells in ankylosing spondylitis. TCRdb re-analysed the 5' RACE reads in MiXCR, keeping a single row per CDR3 protein. The sample includes 200,000 to 300,000 distinct CDR3 sequences, roughly a tenth of them seen just once. Sequencing input: blood, either unsorted or a sorted T cell fraction (not recorded which). Every receptor here comes from a male donor with ankylosing spondylitis or in good health (not recorded which). CDR3s include the opening cysteine and the closing phenylalanine or tryptophan. D genes are given only for firm matches. Clone size is shown for a subset of rows, as once, few, many or a class of expanded clone.

cdr3_aa,cdr3_nt,j_call,v_call,d_call,clone_size
CASGPGGTGYNEQFF,TGTGCCAGCGGCCCTGGGGGGACAGGATACAATGAGCAGTTCTTC,TRBJ2-1,TRBV7-9,TRBD1,-
CASSPVDGASGNTIYF,TGTGCCAGCAGCCCAGTCGATGGGGCCTCTGGAAACACCATATATTTT,TRBJ1-3,TRBV9,-,few
CASTSLGGYQETQYF,TGTGCCAGCACATCTCTAGGGGGGTACCAAGAGACCCAGTACTTC,TRBJ2-5,TRBV5-5,-,-
CSAKRLAGAGNTGELFF,TGCAGTGCTAAGAGGCTAGCGGGAGCGGGGAACACCGGGGAGCTGTTTTTT,TRBJ2-2,TRBV20-1,TRBD2,few
CSGPGGPLEDTQYF,TGCAGTGGGCCGGGGGGGCCATTGGAAGATACGCAGTATTTT,TRBJ2-3,TRBV20-1,TRBD2,many
CASSQDEGGSYDEQYF,TGTGCCAGCAGCCAAGACGAAGGGGGAAGCTATGATGAGCAGTACTTC,TRBJ2-7,TRBV14,-,many
CSASYAVPRAFF,TGCAGTGCTAGCTATGCCGTCCCCCGGGCTTTCTTT,TRBJ1-1,TRBV20-1,-,few
CASSLSSQGTDTQYF,TGTGCCAGCAGTTTATCTAGTCAGGGTACAGATACGCAGTATTTT,TRBJ2-3,TRBV12-3/TRBV12-4,-,many
CASSFGRGVQETQYF,TGTGCCAGCAGTTTTGGCCGGGGAGTCCAAGAGACCCAGTACTTC,TRBJ2-5,TRBV12-3/TRBV12-4,-,many
CASSLALGTSGATSTDTQYF,TGTGCCAGCAGTTTAGCGCTAGGGACTAGCGGGGCCACTAGCACAGATACGCAGTATTTT,TRBJ2-3,TRBV12-3/TRBV12-4,TRBD2,many
CASSLVPGEGKETQYF,TGCGCCAGCAGCTTGGTTCCCGGGGAGGGTAAAGAGACCCAGTACTTC,TRBJ2-5,TRBV5-1,TRBD2,many
CAISTGVLGYTF,TGTGCCATCAGTACAGGGGTCCTCGGCTACACCTTC,TRBJ1-2,TRBV10-3,TRBD1,few
CASRTGAPEDTQYF,TGTGCCAGCAGAACGGGGGCTCCTGAAGATACGCAGTATTTT,TRBJ2-3,TRBV6-1,-,-
CASSQEPGVKTGELFF,TGTGCCAGCAGCCAAGAACCAGGGGTTAAAACCGGGGAGCTGTTTTTT,TRBJ2-2,TRBV4-2,-,many
CASSISNRGLDTEAFF,TGTGCCAGTAGTATATCAAACAGGGGGCTGGACACTGAAGCTTTCTTT,TRBJ1-1,TRBV19,TRBD1,-
CASSVPGQGVFEQYF,TGTGCCAGCAGTGTACCGGGACAGGGAGTGTTCGAGCAGTACTTC,TRBJ2-7,TRBV3-1,TRBD1,many
CASSKPVDRGLGVSYGYTF,TGTGCCAGCAGCAAACCTGTTGACAGGGGGCTTGGGGTATCCTATGGCTACACCTTC,TRBJ1-2,TRBV21-1,-,many